Listed here are 28 T cell receptor beta chains from one sample, sequenced in a study of blood T cell repertoires in COVID-19. Method: immunoSEQ multiplex PCR; TCRdb's copy keeps in-frame clones and lacks some. The sample includes 150,000 to 200,000 clones, approximately 81% of them seen just once. The sequenced material came from peripheral blood. The receptors stem from a man aged 35 to 55 with acute or convalescent COVID-19.

The chain couples TRBV6-5 to TRBJ1-1; D is perhaps TRBD1 (5 bases). V was cut by 5 bases and J by 8 bases, with 15 bases left in between. This CDR3 is 13 amino acids long. CDR1 and CDR2 (germline): MNHEY, SVGAGI. Written as DNA, the CDR3 is TGTGCCAGCAGTCGCGGGACTGCCGTAGAAGCTTTCTTT. Its protein is CASSRGTAVEAFF.

The J gene is TRBJ2-3, the V gene TRBV24-1; D gene unclear. Trimming shortened V by 4 bases and J by 1 base, and 8 bases separated the two germline ends. CDR1 and CDR2 from the germline V gene are KGHDR and SFDVKD. The CDR3 spans 14 residues. The CDR3 spells CATSDPAGTDTQYF. The DNA of the CDR3 is TGTGCCACCAGTGACCCCGCGGGCACAGATACGCAGTATTTT.

The chain has TRBV18 and TRBJ2-5; possible D gene TRBD2, 5 bases. Germline V gene lookup returns CDR1 KGHSH and CDR2 LQKENI. There are 13 residues in the CDR3. Trimming took off 3 bases at V and 2 bases at J, with 7 bases between the two ends. DNA for the CDR3: TGTGCCAGCTCACCCCAGCGGCAAGAGACCCAGTACTTC. As protein: CASSPQRQETQYF.

CDR3 in amino acids: CASSGLAGAQETQYF. For the CDR3, the DNA is TGTGCCAGCAGCGGACTAGCGGGGGCGCAAGAGACCCAGTACTTC. The chain carries TRBV6-5 and TRBJ2-5; 13 bases are shared with TRBD2. J lost 2 bases, V lost 6 bases, and 3 bases had no gene match. This CDR3 spans 15 amino acids. CDR1 is MNHEY and CDR2 is SVGAGI in the germline V gene.

This clone has more than one count but fewer than ten. The chain carries TRBV19 and TRBJ1-5; D is unclear. Trimming removed 3 bases at V and 2 bases at J, with 8 bases between. Germline values: CDR1 LNHDA, CDR2 SQIVND (reference sequence). CDR3 length equals 14 residues. For the CDR3, the DNA is TGTGCCAGTAGTATTCGGGGTGGCAATCAGCCCCAGCATTTT. Translation: CASSIRGGNQPQHF.

The CDR3 nucleotides are TGTGCCAGCTCACCACCGGACCCTACAGCAGGGGGCTACACCTTC. Translation: CASSPPDPTAGGYTF. The chain couples TRBV18 to TRBJ1-2, with a tentative D call TRBD1 (5 bases). Germline-derived CDR1 and CDR2 are KGHSH and LQKENI. The CDR3 length is 15 residues. Trimming left V 0 bases short and J 8 bases short, with 16 bases between. Together with reference TRBV18 and TRBJ1-2, the CDR3 gives the full variable domain: NAGVMQNPRHLVRRRGQEARLRCSPMKGHSHVYWYRQLPEEGLKFMVYLQKENIIDESGMPKERFSAEFPKEGPSILRIQQVVRGDSAAYFCASSPPDPTAGGYTFGSGTRLTVV.

The chain links TRBV10-3 to TRBJ2-5; 10 bases agree with TRBD2. With 7 bases clipped from V and 7 bases from J, the junction kept 12 bases outside the gene matches. Per germline, CDR1 ENHRY and CDR2 SYGVKD. The CDR3 contains 15 residues. The CDR3 DNA follows: TGTGCCATCAACCCGAGCGGGGGGGCCAGTGGGACCCAGTACTTC. It yields the protein CAINPSGGASGTQYF.

The chain employs TRBV5-6 and TRBJ2-7; D is uncertain. Germline lookup yields CDR1 SGHDT and CDR2 YYEEEE. V lost 4 bases and J 0 bases, leaving 14 bases between the germline ends. The length of the CDR3 is 15 residues. CDR3 amino acids: CASSIPGLSSYEQYF. Here the CDR3 DNA reads TGTGCCAGCAGCATTCCGGGTCTGTCCTCCTACGAGCAGTACTTC.

The V call is TRBV3-1 (or the pseudogene TRBV3-2), the J call TRBJ1-1; D is possibly TRBD1 (5 bases). Between the trimmed V and J ends, which lost 6 bases and 1 base, there was a span of 9 bases. This CDR3 spans 13 amino acids. The germline CDR1 and CDR2 sequences are LGHDT and YNNKEL (reference sequence). This chain's CDR3 is CASRRGENTEAFF. The CDR3 DNA follows: TGTGCCAGCAGACGGGGGGAGAACACTGAAGCTTTCTTT.

V and J are TRBV7-3 and TRBJ1-4, with D perhaps matching TRBD1 (5 bases). The V end lost 8 bases, the J end lost 8 bases, and 15 bases lay between the germline ends. This CDR3 is 13 amino acids long. The germline V gene encodes CDR1 SGHTA and CDR2 FQGTGA. The DNA of the CDR3 is TGTGCCAGCTTAGGGGCTGTGCGGGAAAAACTGTTTTTT. Protein product: CASLGAVREKLFF.

About this clone itself: Germline and junction disagree at one end, which may indicate a read error. This chain connects TRBV2 to TRBJ1-5, with TRBD1 matching over 8 bases. In germline, CDR1 is SNHLY, CDR2 FYNNEI. The CDR3 loop spans 15 amino acids. This CDR3 is CASREDRGGNQPQHF. In DNA, the CDR3 is TGTGCCAGCAGGGAAGACAGGGGAGGCAATCAGCCCCAGCATTTT.

The gene calls are TRBV19 and TRBJ2-2, with 11 bases aligning to TRBD1. The germline gives CDR1 LNHDA, CDR2 SQIVND (reference sequence). The CDR3 runs to 16 residues. V trimming: 5 bases; J trimming: 5 bases; junction bases outside the gene matches: 7. This CDR3 is CASSLGQGATTGELFF. The DNA of the CDR3 is TGTGCCAGTAGTCTCGGACAGGGGGCCACGACCGGGGAGCTGTTTTTT. Supplemented by reference TRBV19 and TRBJ2-2, the full variable domain reads DGGITQSPKYLFRKEGQNVTLSCEQNLNHDAMYWYRQDPGQGLRLIYYSQIVNDFQKGDIAEGYSVSREKKESFPLTVTSAQKNPTAFYLCASSLGQGATTGELFFGEGSRLTVL.

The chain carries TRBV19 and TRBJ2-1; D might be TRBD1 (5 bases). CDR1 LNHDA and CDR2 SQIVND come from the germline V gene (reference sequence). CDR3 size: 18 residues. Trimming took off 5 bases at V and 8 bases at J, with 28 bases between the two ends. The CDR3 DNA sequence: TGTGCCAGTAGTCGGACCTTCAGATCAGGGTCGCGGAGTGATGAGCAGTTCTTC. Translation: CASSRTFRSGSRSDEQFF. The full variable domain, completed using reference TRBV19 and TRBJ2-1, is DGGITQSPKYLFRKEGQNVTLSCEQNLNHDAMYWYRQDPGQGLRLIYYSQIVNDFQKGDIAEGYSVSREKKESFPLTVTSAQKNPTAFYLCASSRTFRSGSRSDEQFFGPGTRLTVL.

The chain employs TRBV24-1 and TRBJ1-5, with 8 bases matching TRBD1. The length of the CDR3 is 15 residues. Per germline, CDR1 KGHDR and CDR2 SFDVKD. The ends lost 7 bases at V and 1 base at J; junction bases unmatched: 5. The CDR3, as DNA: TGTGCCACCAGATATAGACAGGGGAGCAATCAGCCCCAGCATTTT. Residues: CATRYRQGSNQPQHF.

The rearrangement links TRBV30 to TRBJ1-1; the match to TRBD1 covers 10 bases. This CDR3 has 14 amino acids. Germline trimming cut 4 bases from V and 4 bases from J; bases unmatched to any gene: 6. CDR1 and CDR2 from the germline V gene are GTSNPN and SVGIG (reference sequence). CDR3 sequence reads: CAWTTGGAGTEAFF. The CDR3 DNA reads TGTGCCTGGACGACAGGGGGCGCTGGCACTGAAGCTTTCTTT.

The chain joins TRBV19 to TRBJ2-7; 7 bases agree with TRBD1. The length of the CDR3 is 15 residues. Germline assignment: CDR1 LNHDA and CDR2 SQIVND (reference sequence). Trimming removed 3 bases from V and 3 bases from J; junction bases left unmatched: 8. CDR3 DNA: TGTGCCAGTAGTATGCAGGGGGTCACCTACTACGAGCAGTACTTC. Translating it yields CASSMQGVTYYEQYF.

This rearrangement joins TRBV4-2 to TRBJ1-1, with 11 positions matching TRBD1. Germline V gene sequence: CDR1 LGHNA, CDR2 YNFKEQ. After removal of 1 base from V and 3 bases from J, the junction contained 4 bases not matched to a gene. The CDR3 runs to 16 residues. CDR3 residues: CASSQGQGQGDTEAFF. CDR3 DNA sequence: TGTGCCAGCAGCCAAGGCCAGGGACAGGGGGACACTGAAGCTTTCTTT.

The chain couples TRBV19 to TRBJ1-5; a possible D gene is TRBD1 (5 bases). CDR3 length: 18 amino acids. Germline V CDR1 and CDR2: LNHDA, SQIVND (reference sequence). V lost 0 bases, J lost 4 bases, and 19 bases lay in between. This CDR3 is CASSIDPSAQVRNQPQHF. The CDR3 nucleotides read TGTGCCAGTAGTATAGATCCCTCCGCACAGGTTCGAAATCAGCCCCAGCATTTT.

This sequence joins TRBV7-2 and TRBJ2-7; possibly TRBD2 for D (5 bases). This CDR3 has 14 amino acids. V lost 2 bases, J lost 6 bases, and 14 bases lay in between. Germline CDR1 reads SGHTA; CDR2 reads FQGNSA. CDR3 sequence reads: CASSLTRVAVEQYF. The CDR3 region has the DNA TGTGCCAGCAGCTTAACGAGGGTAGCAGTCGAGCAGTACTTC.

The chain combines TRBV7-7 with TRBJ2-3; TRBD2 agrees at 9 bases. The CDR3 spans 14 residues. V lost 5 bases and J lost 7; bases outside the gene matches: 7. CDR1 and CDR2 (germline): SSHAT, FNYEAQ (reference sequence). CDR3 protein: CASSEGLATYTQYF. Written as DNA, the CDR3 is TGTGCCAGCAGCGAAGGACTAGCGACATATACGCAGTATTTT.

The chain employs TRBV13 and TRBJ1-1; D not certain. The germline V gene encodes CDR1 PRHDT and CDR2 FYEKMQ (reference sequence). V was cut by 5 bases and J by 2 bases, with 12 bases left in between. This CDR3 is built from 14 residues. The CDR3, as DNA: TGTGCCAGCAGCCCGACGGGAGTCAACACTGAAGCTTTCTTT. Translation: CASSPTGVNTEAFF.

The CDR3 spells CANSGTPSAEAFF. The CDR3 DNA is TGTGCCAACTCCGGGACTCCCTCCGCTGAAGCTTTCTTT. The chain couples TRBV18 to TRBJ1-1, with D possibly matching TRBD1 (5 bases). The CDR3 consists of 13 residues. Trimming took off 10 bases at V and 6 bases at J, with 18 bases between the two ends. Germline CDR1 KGHSH, CDR2 LQKENI.

The CDR3 region is CASRLNAGGYTF. CDR3 in DNA: TGTGCCTCCCGACTGAACGCCGGTGGCTACACCTTC. This sequence joins TRBV30 and TRBJ1-2; no clear D gene. CDR1 GTSNPN and CDR2 SVGIG come from the germline V gene (reference sequence). The CDR3 consists of 12 residues. Between the trimmed V and J ends, which lost 7 bases and 7 bases, there was a span of 16 bases.

This chain links TRBV7-2 with TRBJ2-1; 8 bases fit TRBD2. This CDR3 has 15 residues. The V segment lost 2 bases and the J segment 4 bases; nucleotides outside the gene matches: 4. Germline lookup yields CDR1 SGHTA and CDR2 FQGNSA. CDR3 DNA: TGTGCCAGCAGCTTATCGGCTAGCGGGTACAATGAGCAGTTCTTC. Protein product: CASSLSASGYNEQFF.

V usage is TRBV5-6 and J usage is TRBJ2-3; 10 bases match TRBD2. CDR3 length: 15 amino acids. V lost 5 bases, J lost 1 base, and 4 bases stayed unmatched. Germline V gives CDR1 SGHDT, CDR2 YYEEEE. The CDR3 sequence: CASSSLAGGTDTQYF. The DNA for the CDR3 is TGTGCCAGCAGTTCCCTAGCGGGGGGCACAGATACGCAGTATTTT.

V and J are TRBV6-5 and TRBJ2-7; a weak D match, TRBD2 (5 bases). Germline assignment: CDR1 MNHEY and CDR2 SVGAGI. The CDR3 consists of 14 residues. V lost 6 bases and J 0 bases, leaving 12 bases between the germline ends. The chain's CDR3 is CASRKGDASYEQYF. CDR3 nucleotides: TGTGCCAGCAGAAAGGGAGATGCCTCCTACGAGCAGTACTTC.

The V gene is TRBV30, the J gene TRBJ1-5; 7 bases map to TRBD1. The germline V gene encodes CDR1 GTSNPN and CDR2 SVGIG (reference sequence). V lost 2 bases and J lost 6; bases outside the gene matches: 4. This CDR3 spans 13 amino acids. CDR3 sequence: CAWSSYRGQPQHF. In DNA, the CDR3 is TGTGCCTGGAGTTCTTACAGGGGTCAGCCCCAGCATTTT.

The J gene is TRBJ1-4, the V gene TRBV6-6; no clear D gene. CDR1 is MNHNY, CDR2 SVGAGI, per germline (reference sequence). CDR3 length: 13 amino acids. The ends were cut back, 2 bases at V and 7 bases at J, with 8 bases in the middle. Here the CDR3 reads CASSYQLSEKLFF. The CDR3 DNA reads as TGTGCCAGCAGTTACCAACTTAGTGAAAAACTGTTTTTT.